These 18 T cell receptor beta chains share one sample of origin, sequenced in a study of T-cell reconstitution after alpha-beta-depleted transplantation in children. Unique molecular identifiers featured in how the TCRbeta library was prepared. TCRdb passed the PCR reads through MiXCR, listing each CDR3 protein once. The sample holds about 500,000 distinct CDR3 sequences, approximately 29% seen once. Sequencing used PBMCs from the stem cell graft donor, obtained from the stem cell graft. The receptor source for this set is a human donor who donated a stem cell graft to a child with aplastic anemia.

This chain links TRBV12-5 with TRBJ2-1; TRBD2 agrees at 8 bases. The CDR3 spans 19 residues. Trimming cost V 6 bases and J 8 bases; bases outside gene matches: 24. The germline V gene encodes CDR1 LGHNT and CDR2 FRNRAP. The CDR3 DNA sequence: TGTGCTAGTGGCCCGGGGGAGGGCTGGGCGAGCGGGAGTATGTATGAGCAGTTCTTC. Its protein product is CASGPGEGWASGSMYEQFF.

This chain joins TRBV10-3 and TRBJ2-1; either TRBD1 or TRBD2 may fit D (5 bases each). Germline V gene lookup returns CDR1 ENHRY and CDR2 SYGVKD. Trimming took 2 bases from V and 3 from J, leaving 14 bases between them. The CDR3 loop spans 16 amino acids. The CDR3 nucleotides are TGTGCCATCAGTGAGAATGGGGGTTCTAACTACAATGAGCAGTTCTTC. Its translation is CAISENGGSNYNEQFF.

The chain has TRBV6-5 and TRBJ2-6; TRBD2 agrees at 9 bases. Germline assignment: CDR1 MNHEY and CDR2 SVGAGI. CDR3 length: 19 amino acids. J lost 12 bases, V lost 0 bases, and 18 bases had no gene match. CDR3 DNA sequence: TGTGCCAGCAGTTACTCGAACGGAGGAGCGGGAGGCGGATTTGCCGTCCTGACTTTC. Protein sequence: CASSYSNGGAGGGFAVLTF.

A few counts support this clonotype. The CDR3 nucleotides read TGCGCCAGCAGCCTAGATCAGCCCCAGCATTTT. This sequence encodes CASSLDQPQHF. The rearrangement links TRBV5-1 to TRBJ1-5, with D unclear. Germline-derived CDR1 and CDR2 are SGHRS and YFSETQ. The CDR3 is made up of 11 amino acids. Trimming stripped 4 bases from V and 5 bases from J, with 4 bases between. Full variable domain (remainder filled in from reference TRBV5-1 and TRBJ1-5): KAGVTQTPRYLIKTRGQQVTLSCSPISGHRSVSWYQQTPGQGLQFLFEYFSETQRNKGNFPGRFSGRQFSNSRSEMNVSTLELGDSALYLCASSLDQPQHFGDGTRLSIL.

This clonotype was seen more than once but under ten times. This rearrangement joins TRBV5-1 to TRBJ1-2, with unresolved D. This CDR3 contains 14 residues. Germline values: CDR1 SGHRS, CDR2 YFSETQ. Trimming cost V 4 bases and J 4 bases, with 14 bases left between them. For the CDR3, the DNA is TGCGCCAGCAGCGATGATGCCAGCGGCTATGGCTACACCTTC. Translation: CASSDDASGYGYTF.

The chain carries TRBV15 and TRBJ1-5; D call uncertain. Germline V gene data show CDR1 as LNHNV and CDR2 as YYDKDF (reference sequence). With 1 base removed from V and 7 bases from J, the gap between germline ends came to 8 bases. The CDR3 is 13 residues long. CDR3 bases: TGTGCCACCAGCAGAGTCGGGGAGCAGCCCCAGCATTTT. This translates into CATSRVGEQPQHF. Filled out from reference TRBV15 and TRBJ1-5, the complete variable domain reads DAMVIQNPRYQVTQFGKPVTLSCSQTLNHNVMYWYQQKSSQAPKLLFHYYDKDFNNEADTPDNFQSRRPNTSFCFLDIRSPGLGDTAMYLCATSRVGEQPQHFGDGTRLSIL.

This clonotype was counted a few times. The chain couples TRBV2 to TRBJ2-5; D might be TRBD1 or TRBD2, each matching 5 bases. Germline CDR1 SNHLY, CDR2 FYNNEI. The CDR3 runs 15 residues. Trimming took 10 bases from V and 6 from J, leaving 24 bases between them. Here the CDR3 reads CATSPGQAGMKTQYF. The CDR3 region has the DNA TGTGCCACCAGCCCGGGGCAGGCAGGCATGAAGACCCAGTACTTC.

This clonotype was seen a few times. Here the CDR3 reads CASSFGTREGQWEQYF. CDR3 nucleotides: TGTGCCAGCAGCTTTGGCACCCGGGAGGGCCAATGGGAGCAGTACTTC. The chain combines TRBV12-1 with TRBJ2-7; the table names TRBD2, a call not compared with the DNA. TRBV12-1 is a listed pseudogene. The CDR3 length is 16 residues.

This clonotype has more than one count but fewer than ten. The chain carries TRBV21-1 and TRBJ2-3; the listed D gene, TRBD2, was not tested against the DNA. TRBV21-1 is noted as a pseudogene. The CDR3 runs 16 residues. DNA of the CDR3: TGTGCCAACACCGATCCAGGTCCCTCCTTCACAGATACGCAGTATTTT. Its translation: CANTDPGPSFTDTQYF.

This clonotype was seen a handful of times. The V call is TRBV28, the J call TRBJ1-1; the D is unclear. Germline CDR1 and CDR2: MDHEN and SYDVKM. CDR3 length: 15 residues. V lost 5 bases to trimming and J lost 4 bases, with 17 bases between them. Here the CDR3 reads CASSLLATLGTEAFF. CDR3 coding DNA: TGTGCCAGCAGTCTCTTGGCCACCCTCGGCACTGAAGCTTTCTTT.

The chain links TRBV5-1 to TRBJ2-7; D gene unclear. Trimming shortened V by 1 base and J by 3 bases, and 5 bases separated the two germline ends. Germline loops: CDR1 SGHRS, CDR2 YFSETQ. There are 12 residues in the CDR3. The CDR3 bases are TGCGCCAGCAGCTTGCCGGGCTACGAGCAGTACTTC. Translated: CASSLPGYEQYF.

This sequence joins TRBV20-1 and TRBJ2-5; D is perhaps TRBD2 (5 bases). This CDR3 contains 14 residues. Trimming took off 0 bases at V and 4 bases at J, with 12 bases between the two ends. From germline, CDR1 is DFQATT and CDR2 SNEGSKA (reference sequence). CDR3 residues: CSARDYSEGETQYF. The CDR3 nucleotides are TGCAGTGCTAGAGATTACAGCGAGGGAGAGACCCAGTACTTC.

The J gene is TRBJ1-1, the V gene TRBV19; weak D call: TRBD1 (5 bases). V gave up 2 bases and J gave up 0 bases, with 7 bases separating them. This CDR3 has 14 residues. Per germline, CDR1 LNHDA and CDR2 SQIVND (reference sequence). The CDR3 DNA reads as TGTGCCAGTAGTATAAGGGGCGTGAACACTGAAGCTTTCTTT. Its protein product is CASSIRGVNTEAFF. Together with reference TRBV19 and TRBJ1-1, the CDR3 gives the full variable domain: DGGITQSPKYLFRKEGQNVTLSCEQNLNHDAMYWYRQDPGQGLRLIYYSQIVNDFQKGDIAEGYSVSREKKESFPLTVTSAQKNPTAFYLCASSIRGVNTEAFFGQGTRLTVV.

This chain uses TRBV7-2 with TRBJ2-7; maybe TRBD2 (5 bases). The V gene's germline CDR1 is SGHTA and CDR2 FQGNSA. CDR3 length: 15 amino acids. Trimming removed 6 bases from V and 3 bases from J, with 18 bases in between. CDR3 region: CASSPSGGRNYEQYV. CDR3 nucleotide sequence: TGTGCCAGCAGTCCTTCTGGTGGGAGAAACTACGAGCAGTACGTC.

The chain joins TRBV7-2 to TRBJ1-4; D gene uncertain. This CDR3 region has 15 residues. With 5 bases removed from V and 5 bases from J, the gap between germline ends came to 15 bases. Germline lookup yields CDR1 SGHTA and CDR2 FQGNSA. The CDR3 reads CASSLVPLQNEKLFF. For the CDR3, the DNA is TGTGCCAGCAGCCTAGTGCCGCTACAGAATGAAAAACTGTTTTTT.

The chain employs TRBV3-1 and TRBJ2-1; no firm D call. This CDR3 is 13 amino acids long. From germline, CDR1 is LGHDT and CDR2 YNNKEL (reference sequence). Deletions cut 1 base from V and 5 bases from J, with 6 bases between. As DNA, the CDR3 is TGTGCCAGCAGCCAAGGTCGAAACAATGAGCAGTTCTTC. It codes for CASSQGRNNEQFF.

The V and J genes are TRBV30 and TRBJ1-1, with D possibly being TRBD1 (5 bases). Germline V CDR1 and CDR2: GTSNPN, SVGIG (reference sequence). There are 14 residues in the CDR3. V was trimmed by 4 bases and J by 4 bases, leaving 16 bases between them. In nucleotides, the CDR3 is TGTGCCTGGACCAGGGACTTCGTTGCCACTGAAGCTTTCTTT. Translating gives CAWTRDFVATEAFF.

V is TRBV7-9 and J is TRBJ1-2, with TRBD1 as a possible D gene (5 bases). V shed 2 bases and J shed 8 bases, with 21 bases lying between them. The CDR3 sequence is 16 residues long. In germline, CDR1 is SEHNR, CDR2 FQNEAQ (reference sequence). The CDR3 here is CASSLPTVTTSTGYTF. CDR3 sequence (DNA): TGTGCCAGCAGCTTACCGACAGTTACGACCTCTACGGGCTACACCTTC.